This is a list of T cell receptor beta chains from one sample in a study of OX40 agonist ivuxolimab in advanced cancers. Assay: immunoSEQ multiplex PCR; the TCRdb copy retains only in-frame clones and omits some. The sample lists under 80,000 clones; over 85% were seen once. Sequencing used CD4+ or CD8+ T cells sorted from blood, obtained in a trial of the OX40 agonist ivuxolimab. These receptors were taken from an adult with an advanced solid tumor such as melanoma, head and neck, liver or kidney cancer. Each CDR3 is given with its conserved first and last residue. A D gene is named only where the DNA matches it firmly.

J gene,D gene,V gene,CDR3 protein,CDR3 DNA
TRBJ2-1,TRBD2,TRBV27,CASSLLPTGGSYNEQFF,TGTGCCAGCAGTTTACTTCCGACTGGCGGGAGTTACAATGAGCAGTTCTTC
TRBJ2-5,TRBD2,TRBV7-2,CASSPGPQTSGSQETQYF,TGTGCCAGCAGCCCCGGGCCCCAGACTAGCGGGAGTCAAGAGACCCAGTACTTC
TRBJ2-2,.,TRBV5-5,CASSRMPGGSFTGELFF,TGTGCCAGCAGCCGAATGCCTGGGGGGTCCTTCACCGGGGAGCTGTTTTTT
TRBJ1-2,TRBD1,TRBV10-3,CAISLTGTHGYTF,TGTGCCATCAGCCTGACAGGGACTCATGGCTACACCTTC
TRBJ1-1,TRBD1,TRBV28,CASKGQGFTEAFF,TGTGCCAGCAAAGGACAGGGATTCACTGAAGCTTTCTTT
TRBJ2-7,.,TRBV18,CASSPLGSSYEQYF,TGTGCCAGCTCACCGTTGGGAAGCTCCTACGAGCAGTACTTC
TRBJ2-5,TRBD1,TRBV7-2,CASTLGTAESQYF,TGTGCCAGCACTTTAGGGACAGCCGAGAGCCAGTACTTC
TRBJ1-6,.,TRBV5-6,CASSSYPGGGSPLHF,TGTGCCAGCAGCTCCTACCCCGGGGGTGGTTCACCCCTCCACTTT
TRBJ1-1,TRBD1,TRBV6-5,CASSRGTGGFTEAFF,TGTGCCAGCAGTAGGGGGACAGGGGGCTTCACTGAAGCTTTCTTT
TRBJ2-1,.,TRBV10-3,CAINSDVWNEQFF,TGTGCCATCAACTCGGACGTCTGGAATGAGCAGTTCTTC
TRBJ1-4,.,TRBV10-3,CAISGGGSEKLFF,TGTGCCATCAGTGGGGGTGGTAGTGAAAAACTGTTTTTT